The clone carrying this T cell receptor (beta chain) was observed a few times. Its specificity is not known. Compared with germline, one end of the junction differs, possibly owing to a read error. It was from about 21-30 mg of unsorted bulk tissue that RNA and DNA were co-extracted. Five separate regions of each tumor underwent sampling. This specimen comes from a study of tumor-infiltrating lymphocytes in primary liver carcinoma. Study at large: Ages ranged from 30 to 69, with HCC or mixed HCC-cholangiocarcinoma.

Germline V gene sequence: CDR1 SGHRS, CDR2 YFSETQ. This CDR3 contains 18 residues. Points from the study as a whole: The proportion of top clones found throughout all five tumor regions was only about 8-25%. The study found a significantly higher top-250-clone fraction in tumors than in blood (p = 0.039).

The authors made TCR beta cDNA from around 500 ng total RNA with a constant-region primer. A slightly modified ARM-PCR protocol with three nested multiplex PCR rounds produced these TCR beta libraries. The study ran its first two PCR rounds for roughly 10 cycles each, using TRBV1-TRBV30 forward primers and a C-beta reverse primer. TCRdb re-derived calls from the multiplex PCR reads in MiXCR, one entry per CDR3 protein. The sample has some 38,000 distinct CDR3 sequences, roughly 80% seen once. V gene TRBV5-1 combines with J gene TRBJ2-5; 9 bases map to TRBD2. The sequence was obtained from a man aged 40-50 years with primary liver carcinoma and hepatitis B virus infection. The sequencing input was liver tumor tissue from sampling region 4. Specified subset: tumor region T4, right-lateral pole. The CDR3 protein is CASSSAGASGALQEAQYF. The DNA for the CDR3 is TGCGCCAGCAGCTCGGCCGGGGCTAGCGGGGCCCTACAAGAGGCCCAGTACTTC.